This T cell receptor (beta chain) emerged from a study of cytomegalovirus exposure and HLA in healthy donors. CDR3 length: 15 residues. Trimming pared 5 bases from V and 1 base from J, leaving 13 bases between. Germline values: CDR1 SEHNR, CDR2 FQNEAQ (reference sequence). Vbeta (60) and Jbeta (13) primers were used in the PCR. Sequenced by immunoSEQ multiplex PCR; TCRdb stores in-frame clones only, minus some. The data show 150,000 to 200,000 clones, around 80% seen once. Sample: PBMCs. This TCR came from a woman aged 40 to 50 in good health and CMV-seronegative. The chain has TRBV7-9 and TRBJ2-3; D is ambiguous. The CDR3, as DNA: TGTGCCAGCAGCCAGACACTCGTGGGCACAGATACGCAGTATTTT. Protein product: CASSQTLVGTDTQYF.